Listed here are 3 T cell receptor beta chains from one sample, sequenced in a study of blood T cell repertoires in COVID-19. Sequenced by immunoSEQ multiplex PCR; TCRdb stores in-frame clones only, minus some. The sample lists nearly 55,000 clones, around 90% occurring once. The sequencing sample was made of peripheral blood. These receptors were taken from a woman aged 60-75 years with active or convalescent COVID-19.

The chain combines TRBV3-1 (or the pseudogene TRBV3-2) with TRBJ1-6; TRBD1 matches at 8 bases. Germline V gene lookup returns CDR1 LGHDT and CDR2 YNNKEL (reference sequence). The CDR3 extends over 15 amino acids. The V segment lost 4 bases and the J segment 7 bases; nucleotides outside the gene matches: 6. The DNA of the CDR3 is TGTGCCAGCAGCCCCAGGGGGCGTCGAAATTCACCCCTCCACTTT. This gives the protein CASSPRGRRNSPLHF.

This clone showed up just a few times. For the CDR3, the DNA is TGTGCCAGCAGCCTAGGGGACAGGGTGAGTCAGCCCCAGCATTTT. Amino acid sequence: CASSLGDRVSQPQHF. This chain joins TRBV5-6 and TRBJ1-5; 9 nucleotides agree with TRBD1. CDR3 length equals 15 residues. CDR1 is SGHDT, CDR2 YYEEEE, per germline. The V gene end was trimmed by 4 bases and the J gene end by 6 bases; junction bases not matched to a gene: 8.

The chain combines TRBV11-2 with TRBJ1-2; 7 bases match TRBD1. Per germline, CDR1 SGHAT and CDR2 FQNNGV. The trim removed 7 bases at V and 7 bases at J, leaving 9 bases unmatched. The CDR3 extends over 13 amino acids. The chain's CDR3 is CASNSEGALGYTF. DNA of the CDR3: TGTGCCAGCAACTCGGAGGGGGCCCTTGGCTACACCTTC.